This T cell receptor (beta chain) is from a study of Ad26.COV2.S vaccination and SARS-CoV-2 variants. About the study: Donor was in the COV1001 Ad26.COV2.S trial arm.

As for this clone: Its antigen is undetermined.

Using immunoSEQ multiplex PCR, the repertoire was profiled, and TCRdb retains in-frame clones only, with some absent. In the table there are 400,000 to 450,000 clones, approximately 92% of which are singletons. Study outcomes and limitations: Total T cell responses, in the TCR breadth and depth analyses, may have been underestimated. Those who received the vaccine showed greater spike-specific TCR breadth than those given placebo.

Trimming cost V 4 bases and J 2 bases; bases outside gene matches: 12. Germline V gene lookup returns CDR1 SGHKS and CDR2 YYEKEE (reference sequence). There are 18 residues in the CDR3. As for treatment: some 20 received Ad26.COV2.S at low or high dose, single or two shots; 5 received placebo; per-sample allocation not given. Day 63 following the first vaccine or placebo injection was when the samples were taken. The clonotype comes from a person between 18 and 65 years old who received the Ad26.COV2.S COVID-19 vaccine or a placebo. This chain links TRBV5-5 with TRBJ2-1; 10 nucleotides match TRBD2. The source was peripheral blood, collected in a trial of Ad26.COV2.S vaccine versus placebo. CDR3 nucleotide sequence: TGTGCCAGCAGCCCAGCCCCACTAGCGGGACCGACCTACAATGAGCAGTTCTTC. Translating gives CASSPAPLAGPTYNEQFF.